The 27 T cell receptor beta chains listed next were all sequenced from one sample in a study of beta chain features in type 1 diabetes. As every portion of the isolated RNA was reverse transcribed, the sequencing read expressed TCRB transcripts. The data were produced by immunoSEQ multiplex PCR, yet TCRdb's version contains in-frame clones alone and is incomplete. The data hold some 410,000 clones, with roughly an eighth observed a single time. The sequenced material came from naive CD4+ T cells from blood. These receptors all come from a woman aged 18-29 years in good health.

With respect to this clone: Mismatch with germline at one junction end may stem from a read error. This chain uses TRBV2 with TRBJ1-5, with D perhaps matching TRBD1 (5 bases). This CDR3 spans 14 amino acids. The germline V gene has CDR1 SNHLY and CDR2 FYNNEI. The CDR3 sequence is CASSEDRIDQPQHF. The CDR3 DNA reads TGTGCCAGCAGCGAAGACAGAATCGATCAGCCCCAGCATTTT.

This chain joins TRBV18 and TRBJ1-5, with D unresolved. Trimming removed 3 bases from V and 6 bases from J, with 9 bases in between. The CDR3 sequence is 13 residues long. Germline V gene sequence: CDR1 KGHSH, CDR2 LQKENI. The CDR3 loop reads CASSPSESQPQHF. The CDR3 coding sequence is TGTGCCAGCTCACCTTCCGAAAGTCAGCCCCAGCATTTT.

This chain connects TRBV25-1 to TRBJ2-7, with a weak D call TRBD1 (6 bases). With 4 bases removed from V and 3 bases from J, the gap between germline ends came to 10 bases. The CDR3 totals 13 residues. The V gene's germline CDR1 is MGHDK and CDR2 SYGVNS. CDR3 bases: TGTGCCAGCAGTGTACAGGGTTTCTACGAGCAGTACTTC. Translation: CASSVQGFYEQYF.

The chain has TRBV5-6 and TRBJ2-2; 8 bases map to TRBD1. The CDR3 consists of 18 residues. Germline assignment: CDR1 SGHDT and CDR2 YYEEEE. The junction had 11 bases not matched to a gene; V was cut back by 2 bases and J by 2 bases. In DNA form, the CDR3 reads TGTGCCAGCAGCTTAGTCGGCCGGGACAGGATTAACACCGGGGAGCTGTTTTTT. Translating it yields CASSLVGRDRINTGELFF.

The chain employs TRBV6-5 and TRBJ2-1, with 7 bases aligning to TRBD1. The CDR3 covers 14 residues. V lost 7 bases to trimming and J lost 8 bases; unmatched junction nucleotides: 11. The germline V gene has CDR1 MNHEY and CDR2 SVGAGI. This CDR3 is CASKGQINNDEQFF. The CDR3, as DNA: TGTGCCAGCAAGGGACAGATTAACAATGATGAGCAGTTCTTC.

This clone came up a few times. In nucleotides, the CDR3 is TGTGCCAGCAGGGTTTCTAGCGGGAGAATTCGATACGAGCAGTACTTC. Its translation is CASRVSSGRIRYEQYF. This rearrangement joins TRBV21-1 to TRBJ2-7; the table's D call of TRBD2 was not tested on the DNA. TRBV21-1 is shown as a pseudogene. The CDR3 has 16 residues.

The gene calls are TRBV7-2 and TRBJ2-3; D unresolved. V was shortened by 2 bases and J by 0 bases, with 12 bases between the two germline ends. CDR3 size: 16 residues. The germline V gene has CDR1 SGHTA and CDR2 FQGNSA. The CDR3 sequence: CASSLLEEPSTDTQYF. The CDR3 DNA follows: TGTGCCAGCAGCTTACTAGAGGAGCCTAGCACAGATACGCAGTATTTT.

V gene TRBV15 combines with J gene TRBJ1-2, with TRBD1 as a possible D gene (6 bases). Germline-derived CDR1 and CDR2 are LNHNV and YYDKDF (reference sequence). The CDR3 loop spans 14 amino acids. Trimming left V 3 bases short and J 3 bases short, with 11 bases between. The CDR3 is CATSSGQLDYGYTF. Written as DNA, the CDR3 is TGTGCCACCAGCAGTGGACAGTTGGACTATGGCTACACCTTC. Together with reference TRBV15 and TRBJ1-2, the CDR3 gives the full variable domain: DAMVIQNPRYQVTQFGKPVTLSCSQTLNHNVMYWYQQKSSQAPKLLFHYYDKDFNNEADTPDNFQSRRPNTSFCFLDIRSPGLGDTAMYLCATSSGQLDYGYTFGSGTRLTVV.

This CDR3 is CASSGGAHTPYNEQFF. The CDR3 coding sequence is TGTGCCAGCAGTGGAGGGGCGCATACCCCATACAATGAGCAGTTCTTC. This sequence joins TRBV6-6 and TRBJ2-1; possibly TRBD2 for D (6 bases). This CDR3 has 16 residues. V gave up 5 bases and J gave up 4 bases, with 18 bases separating them. The germline CDR1 and CDR2 sequences are MNHNY and SVGAGI (reference sequence).

This clone was observed a handful of times. V and J are TRBV7-9 and TRBJ2-1; TRBD1 matches at 10 bases. V trimming: 5 bases; J trimming: 7 bases; junction bases outside the gene matches: 5. The CDR3 consists of 14 residues. Germline-derived CDR1 and CDR2 are SEHNR and FQNEAQ (reference sequence). This CDR3 is CASSKGQGSNEQFF. The CDR3 DNA reads as TGTGCCAGCAGCAAGGGACAGGGGAGTAATGAGCAGTTCTTC.

V usage is TRBV7-3 and J usage is TRBJ2-1, with 7 bases matching TRBD1. From germline, CDR1 is SGHTA and CDR2 FQGTGA. V shed 5 bases and J 7 bases; nucleotides not matched to a gene: 5. The CDR3 length is 13 residues. The CDR3 loop reads CASSPLTGNEQFF. CDR3 in DNA: TGTGCCAGCAGCCCCCTGACAGGGAATGAGCAGTTCTTC. Variable domain in full (rest from reference TRBV7-3 and TRBJ2-1): GAGVSQTPSNKVTEKGKYVELRCDPISGHTALYWYRQSLGQGPEFLIYFQGTGAADDSGLPNDRFFAVRPEGSVSTLKIQRTERGDSAVYLCASSPLTGNEQFFGPGTRLTVL.

The chain employs TRBV2 and TRBJ2-3; D may correspond to TRBD1 or TRBD2 (5 bases each). V lost 6 bases, J lost 6 bases, and 19 bases lay in between. CDR1 is SNHLY and CDR2 is FYNNEI in the germline V gene. CDR3 length equals 15 residues. As DNA, the CDR3 is TGTGCCAGCAGCTACGGGACCCCGACCGGGGATACGCAGTATTTT. It yields the protein CASSYGTPTGDTQYF.

This chain links TRBV11-1 with TRBJ2-4; TRBD1 matches at 7 bases. Germline V gene data show CDR1 as SGHAT and CDR2 as FQDESV (reference sequence). CDR3 length: 16 amino acids. Trimming cost V 4 bases and J 0 bases; bases outside gene matches: 6. The CDR3 loop reads CASSSGTALAKNIQYF. In DNA, the CDR3 is TGTGCCAGCAGCTCAGGGACAGCGCTAGCCAAAAACATTCAGTACTTC.

This clone has a handful of counts. V is TRBV7-6 and J is TRBJ2-6; TRBD1 might be the D (6 bases). CDR1 and CDR2 (germline): SGHVS, FNYEAQ. This CDR3 has 16 amino acids. V lost 6 bases and J 1 base, leaving 13 bases between the germline ends. CDR3 in amino acids: CASRPMTGSGANVLTF. The CDR3 DNA sequence: TGTGCCAGCAGACCAATGACAGGTTCTGGGGCCAACGTCCTGACTTTC.

The V gene is TRBV29-1, the J gene TRBJ2-1; no clear D. V was trimmed by 3 bases and J by 2 bases, leaving 8 bases between them. Germline CDR1 reads SQVTM; CDR2 reads ANQGSEA. The CDR3 has 13 residues. This chain's CDR3 is CSVESGAYNEQFF. The DNA for the CDR3 is TGCAGCGTTGAGTCTGGGGCCTACAATGAGCAGTTCTTC.

A single count supports this clone. This chain links TRBV6-5 with TRBJ2-7, with unresolved D. The CDR3 has 13 amino acids. V was clipped by 6 bases and J by 4 bases, with 13 bases between them. In germline, CDR1 is MNHEY, CDR2 SVGAGI. The CDR3 nucleotides are TGTGCCAGCAGCCCCCAAAGAAAATACGAGCAGTACTTC. Its translation is CASSPQRKYEQYF.

This clone has only a few counts. J is TRBJ2-7 and V is TRBV7-2; the D gene is possibly TRBD2 (6 bases). Germline V gene sequence: CDR1 SGHTA, CDR2 FQGNSA. V dropped 3 bases and J dropped 5 bases, with 17 bases sitting between them. The CDR3 spans 15 residues. The CDR3 sequence is CASSFLGGNLNEQYF. Here the CDR3 DNA reads TGTGCCAGCAGCTTTCTTGGCGGGAATCTTAACGAGCAGTACTTC.

This rearrangement joins TRBV7-3 to TRBJ2-1; 9 bases align to TRBD1. The CDR3 is 15 amino acids. V lost 3 bases to trimming and J lost 6 bases; unmatched junction nucleotides: 6. Per the germline V gene, CDR1 is SGHTA and CDR2 is FQGTGA. The DNA for the CDR3 is TGTGCCAGCAGCTTCGGGACAGGGCCATTCAATGAGCAGTTCTTC. Translating gives CASSFGTGPFNEQFF.

The chain employs TRBV10-3 and TRBJ2-5, with TRBD1 identical over 10 bases. J gave up 7 bases and V 10 bases, and 12 bases lay outside the gene matches. Germline CDR1 is ENHRY and CDR2 is SYGVKD. This CDR3 spans 14 amino acids. The DNA of the CDR3 is TGTGCCACCTCAACTGGACAGGGGGTCGGGACCCAGTACTTC. Protein: CATSTGQGVGTQYF.

This clone was picked up many times. The chain links TRBV25-1 to TRBJ2-7, with 7 bases identical to TRBD1. From germline, CDR1 is MGHDK and CDR2 SYGVNS. The ends lost 3 bases at V and 0 bases at J; junction bases unmatched: 8. The length of the CDR3 is 16 residues. CDR3 region: CASSDPGRGSSYEQYF. The CDR3 DNA reads as TGTGCCAGCAGTGACCCCGGCAGGGGGAGCTCCTACGAGCAGTACTTC.

The chain employs TRBV20-1 and TRBJ1-2, with 8 bases matching TRBD1. The CDR3 is 11 residues long. Looked up from germline, CDR1 is DFQATT and CDR2 is SNEGSKA (reference sequence). V dropped 6 bases and J dropped 6; count of bases not matched to a gene: 3. In DNA, the CDR3 is TGCAGTGCCCCGACAGGGGATGGCTACACCTTC. This sequence encodes CSAPTGDGYTF.

The chain employs TRBV9 and TRBJ1-1; D possibly corresponds to TRBD1 (5 bases). CDR1 is SGDLS and CDR2 is YYNGEE in the germline V gene. This CDR3 is 15 amino acids long. The V end was cut by 3 bases, the J end by 2 bases, with 14 bases between. The CDR3 loop reads CASSAQGRGNTEAFF. CDR3 nucleotide sequence: TGTGCCAGCAGCGCTCAGGGTCGGGGAAACACTGAAGCTTTCTTT.

This clone was seen a few times. The chain combines TRBV4-3 with TRBJ1-1; D unclear. V lost 3 bases to trimming and J lost 2 bases, with 4 bases between them. Germline values: CDR1 LGHNA, CDR2 YSLEER. There are 12 residues in the CDR3. The CDR3 nucleotides read TGCGCCAGCAGCCAGGGAAACACTGAAGCTTTCTTT. Protein: CASSQGNTEAFF.

Only a few counts were recorded for this clone. The V call is TRBV13, the J call TRBJ1-5, with D possibly matching TRBD1 (6 bases). V shed 5 bases and J shed 3 bases, with 11 bases lying between them. Germline assignment: CDR1 PRHDT and CDR2 FYEKMQ (reference sequence). CDR3 length equals 14 residues. In DNA form, the CDR3 reads TGTGCCAGCAGCGTCCAGGGGTTCAATCAGCCCCAGCATTTT. Its protein product is CASSVQGFNQPQHF. Drawing the rest from reference TRBV13 and TRBJ1-5, the complete variable domain is AAGVIQSPRHLIKEKRETATLKCYPIPRHDTVYWYQQGPGQDPQFLISFYEKMQSDKGSIPDRFSAQQFSDYHSELNMSSLELGDSALYFCASSVQGFNQPQHFGDGTRLSIL.

There are a few counts of this clone. The chain employs TRBV4-1 and TRBJ2-3, with D perhaps TRBD2 (6 bases). Between the trimmed V and J ends, which lost 4 bases and 4 bases, there was a span of 15 bases. The germline V gene has CDR1 MGHRA and CDR2 YSYEKL. The CDR3 is 15 amino acids. CDR3 residues: CASSPGTHNADTQYF. The CDR3 DNA reads as TGCGCCAGCAGCCCCGGGACTCACAACGCAGATACGCAGTATTTT.

The genes are TRBV27 and TRBJ2-7; no reliable D call. CDR1 and CDR2 (germline): MNHEY, SMNVEV (reference sequence). V dropped 0 bases and J dropped 7 bases, with 7 bases sitting between them. The CDR3 has 12 residues. The CDR3 region is CASSLSKGEQYF. The CDR3 DNA follows: TGTGCCAGCAGTTTATCGAAGGGTGAGCAGTACTTC.

The chain employs TRBV4-3 and TRBJ2-3; 10 bases align to TRBD2. J gave up 4 bases and V 4 bases, and 8 bases lay outside the gene matches. The CDR3 loop spans 16 amino acids. Per germline, CDR1 LGHNA and CDR2 YSLEER. CDR3 sequence (DNA): TGCGCCAGCAGCCGGGACGGGACTAGCGTCCCAGATACGCAGTATTTT. It yields the protein CASSRDGTSVPDTQYF.